This TCR beta chain was retrieved from a study of cytomegalovirus exposure and HLA in healthy donors. Both 60 Vbeta primers and 13 Jbeta primers went into the PCR. Data came from immunoSEQ multiplex PCR; TCRdb stores just in-frame clones and leaves some out. The sample lists 120,000 to 150,000 clones; 70% were seen once. The germline gives CDR1 MNHNY, CDR2 SVGAGI (reference sequence). The CDR3 covers 15 residues. V was trimmed by 6 bases and J by 0 bases, leaving 11 bases between them. This clonotype originated in a woman aged 25 to 39 in good health and CMV-seronegative. The V gene is TRBV6-6, the J gene TRBJ2-2, with D perhaps matching TRBD2 (6 bases). Sequencing was done on a sample of PBMCs. The CDR3 loop reads CASRTGTSNTGELFF. The CDR3 DNA is TGTGCCAGCAGGACCGGGACTTCGAACACCGGGGAGCTGTTTTTT.